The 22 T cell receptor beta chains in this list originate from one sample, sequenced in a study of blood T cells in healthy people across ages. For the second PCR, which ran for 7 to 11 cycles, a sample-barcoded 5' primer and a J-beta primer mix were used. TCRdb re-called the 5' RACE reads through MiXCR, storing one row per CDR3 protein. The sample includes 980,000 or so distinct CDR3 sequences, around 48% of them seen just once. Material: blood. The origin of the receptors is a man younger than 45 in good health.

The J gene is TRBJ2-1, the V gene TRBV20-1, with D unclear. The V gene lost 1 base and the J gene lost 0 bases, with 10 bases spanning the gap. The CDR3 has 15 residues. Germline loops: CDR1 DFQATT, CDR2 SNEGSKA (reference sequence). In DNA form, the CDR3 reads TGCAGTGCTAGAGTCCTTATGAGCTCCTACAATGAGCAGTTCTTC. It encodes CSARVLMSSYNEQFF.

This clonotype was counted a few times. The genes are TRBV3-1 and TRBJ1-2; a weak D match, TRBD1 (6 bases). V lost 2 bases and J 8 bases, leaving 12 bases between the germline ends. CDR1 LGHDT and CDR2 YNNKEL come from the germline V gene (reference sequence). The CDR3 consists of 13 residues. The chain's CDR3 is CASSQTQGGGYTF. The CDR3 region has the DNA TGTGCCAGCAGCCAAACACAGGGAGGCGGCTACACCTTC.

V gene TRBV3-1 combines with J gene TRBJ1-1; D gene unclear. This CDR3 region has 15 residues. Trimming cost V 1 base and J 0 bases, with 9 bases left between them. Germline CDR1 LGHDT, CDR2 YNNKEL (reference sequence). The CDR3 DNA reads TGTGCCAGCAGCCAAGGGGAGTTTTTGAACACTGAAGCTTTCTTT. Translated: CASSQGEFLNTEAFF. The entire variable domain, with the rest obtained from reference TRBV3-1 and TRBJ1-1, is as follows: DTAVSQTPKYLVTQMGNDKSIKCEQNLGHDTMYWYKQDSKKFLKIMFSYNNKELIINETVPNRFSPKSPDKAHLNLHINSLELGDSAVYFCASSQGEFLNTEAFFGQGTRLTVV.

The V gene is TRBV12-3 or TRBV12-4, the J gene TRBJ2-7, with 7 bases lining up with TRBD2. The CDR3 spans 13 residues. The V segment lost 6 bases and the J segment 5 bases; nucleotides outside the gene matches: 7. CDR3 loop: CASRSGTYDEQYF. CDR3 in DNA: TGTGCCAGCAGGAGCGGGACTTATGACGAGCAGTACTTC.

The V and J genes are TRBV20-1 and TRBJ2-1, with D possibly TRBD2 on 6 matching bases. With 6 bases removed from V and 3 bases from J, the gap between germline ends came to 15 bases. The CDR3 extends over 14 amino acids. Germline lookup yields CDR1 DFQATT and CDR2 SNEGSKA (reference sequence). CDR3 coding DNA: TGCAGTGCCTCTACGGGGGACGGCTACAATGAGCAGTTCTTC. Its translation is CSASTGDGYNEQFF.

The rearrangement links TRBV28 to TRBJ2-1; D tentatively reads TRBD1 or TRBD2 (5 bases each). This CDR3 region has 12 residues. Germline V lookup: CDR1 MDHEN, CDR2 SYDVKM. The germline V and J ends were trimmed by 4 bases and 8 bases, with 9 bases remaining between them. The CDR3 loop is CASSSGTYEQFF. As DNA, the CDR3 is TGTGCCAGCAGTTCAGGGACCTATGAGCAGTTCTTC.

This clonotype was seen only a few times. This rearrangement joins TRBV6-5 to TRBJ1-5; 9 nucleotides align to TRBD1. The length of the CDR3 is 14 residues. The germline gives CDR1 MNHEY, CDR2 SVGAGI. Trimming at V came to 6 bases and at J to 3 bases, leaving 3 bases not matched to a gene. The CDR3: CASSRTGANQPQHF. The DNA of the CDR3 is TGTGCCAGCAGCCGGACAGGGGCCAATCAGCCCCAGCATTTT.

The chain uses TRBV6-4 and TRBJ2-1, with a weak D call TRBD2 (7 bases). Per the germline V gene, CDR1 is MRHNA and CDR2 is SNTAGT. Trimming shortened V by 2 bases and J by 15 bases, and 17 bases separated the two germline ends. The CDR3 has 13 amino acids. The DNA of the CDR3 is TGTGCCAGCAGTGACGATGAGAGGGGGGGCTTGTTCTTC. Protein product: CASSDDERGGLFF.

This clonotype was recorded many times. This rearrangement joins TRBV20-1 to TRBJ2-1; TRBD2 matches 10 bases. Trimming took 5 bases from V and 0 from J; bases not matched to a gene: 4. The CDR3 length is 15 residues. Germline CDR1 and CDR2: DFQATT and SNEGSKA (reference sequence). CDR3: CSAGIAGGSYNEQFF. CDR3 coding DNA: TGCAGTGCTGGAATAGCGGGGGGCTCCTACAATGAGCAGTTCTTC.

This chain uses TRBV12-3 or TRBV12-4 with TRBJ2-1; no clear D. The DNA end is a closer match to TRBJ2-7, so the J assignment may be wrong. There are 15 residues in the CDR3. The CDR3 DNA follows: TGTGCCAGCAGTTCGCGACGAGTCGCCGGCAATGAGCAGTACTTC. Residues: CASSSRRVAGNEQYF.

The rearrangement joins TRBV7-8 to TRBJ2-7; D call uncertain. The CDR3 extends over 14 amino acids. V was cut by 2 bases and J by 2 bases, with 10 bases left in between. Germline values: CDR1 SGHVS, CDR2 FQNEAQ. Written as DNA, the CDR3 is TGTGCCAGCAGCTTAAATCCAGGAGCCTACGAGCAGTACTTC. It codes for CASSLNPGAYEQYF.

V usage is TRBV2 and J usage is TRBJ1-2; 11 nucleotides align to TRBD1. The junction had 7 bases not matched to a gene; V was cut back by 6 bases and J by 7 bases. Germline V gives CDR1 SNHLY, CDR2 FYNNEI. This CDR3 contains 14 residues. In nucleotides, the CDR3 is TGTGCCAGCAGCGATGGACAGGGGGCTCGTGGCTACACCTTC. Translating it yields CASSDGQGARGYTF.

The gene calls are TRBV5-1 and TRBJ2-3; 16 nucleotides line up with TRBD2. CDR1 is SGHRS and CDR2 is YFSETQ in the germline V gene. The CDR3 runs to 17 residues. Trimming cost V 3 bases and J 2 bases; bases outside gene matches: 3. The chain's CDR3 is CASSSGLAGGATDTQYF. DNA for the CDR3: TGCGCCAGCAGCTCGGGACTAGCGGGGGGGGCCACAGATACGCAGTATTTT.

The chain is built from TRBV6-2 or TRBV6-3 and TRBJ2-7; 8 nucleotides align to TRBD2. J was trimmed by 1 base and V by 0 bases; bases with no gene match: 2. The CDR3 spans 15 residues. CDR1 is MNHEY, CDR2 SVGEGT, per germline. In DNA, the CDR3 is TGTGCCAGCAGTTACTCGGAGCGGGGGTCCTACGAGCAGTACTTC. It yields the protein CASSYSERGSYEQYF.

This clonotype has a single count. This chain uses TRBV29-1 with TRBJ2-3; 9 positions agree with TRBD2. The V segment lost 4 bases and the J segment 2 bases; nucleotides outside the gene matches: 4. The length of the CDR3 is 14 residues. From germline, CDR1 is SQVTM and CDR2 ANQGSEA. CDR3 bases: TGCAGCGTTGTAGCGGGGGCGTACACAGATACGCAGTATTTT. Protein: CSVVAGAYTDTQYF.

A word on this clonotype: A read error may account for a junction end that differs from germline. DNA for the CDR3: TGCGCCAGCAGCCCAACAGGGGGGAACACTGAAGCTTTCTTT. This translates into CASSPTGGNTEAFF. The chain joins TRBV18 to TRBJ1-1; 8 bases fit TRBD1. The CDR3 runs 14 residues. Germline V lookup: CDR1 KGHSH, CDR2 LQKENI.

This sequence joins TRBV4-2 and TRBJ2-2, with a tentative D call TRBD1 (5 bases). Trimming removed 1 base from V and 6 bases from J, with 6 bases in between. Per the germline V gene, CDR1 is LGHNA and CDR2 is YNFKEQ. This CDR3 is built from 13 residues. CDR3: CASSQGGSGELFF. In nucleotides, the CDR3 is TGTGCCAGCAGCCAAGGGGGCTCCGGGGAGCTGTTTTTT.

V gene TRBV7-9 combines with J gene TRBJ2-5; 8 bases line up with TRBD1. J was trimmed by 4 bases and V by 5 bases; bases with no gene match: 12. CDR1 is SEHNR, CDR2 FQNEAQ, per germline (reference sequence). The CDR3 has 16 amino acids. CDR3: CASSATGQGSGETQYF. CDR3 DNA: TGTGCCAGCAGCGCCACCGGACAGGGATCCGGAGAGACCCAGTACTTC.

In DNA form, the CDR3 reads TGTGCCAGCACAAACAACAGGGGAAGGGAGCAGTTCTTC. Translation gives CASTNNRGREQFF. The chain uses TRBV27 and TRBJ2-1, with 7 bases matching TRBD1. Losses at the gene ends were 7 bases for V and 10 bases for J; bases not matched to a gene: 10. This CDR3 comprises 13 residues. Germline V lookup: CDR1 MNHEY, CDR2 SMNVEV (reference sequence).

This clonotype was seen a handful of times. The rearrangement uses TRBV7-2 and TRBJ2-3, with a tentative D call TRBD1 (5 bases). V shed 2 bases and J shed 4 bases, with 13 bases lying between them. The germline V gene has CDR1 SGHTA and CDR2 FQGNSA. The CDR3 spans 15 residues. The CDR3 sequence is CASSLSAWGADTQYF. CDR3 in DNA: TGTGCCAGCAGCTTATCCGCGTGGGGCGCAGATACGCAGTATTTT.

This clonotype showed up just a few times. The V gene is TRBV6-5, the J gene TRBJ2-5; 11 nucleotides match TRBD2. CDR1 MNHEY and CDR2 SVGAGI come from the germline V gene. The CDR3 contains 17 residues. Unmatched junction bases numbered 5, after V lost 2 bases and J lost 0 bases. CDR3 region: CASSYTSGGLYQETQYF. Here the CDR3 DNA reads TGTGCCAGCAGTTACACTAGCGGGGGATTGTACCAAGAGACCCAGTACTTC.

The CDR3: CAWSVQGGSYNEQFF. CDR3 nucleotide sequence: TGTGCCTGGAGTGTCCAGGGGGGTTCCTACAATGAGCAGTTCTTC. J is TRBJ2-1 and V is TRBV30; D might be TRBD1 (7 bases). V gave up 0 bases and J gave up 1 base, with 10 bases separating them. The CDR3 length is 15 residues. Looked up from germline, CDR1 is GTSNPN and CDR2 is SVGIG (reference sequence).